The 4 T cell receptor beta chains below were found in one sample sequenced in a study of T and B cells in COVID-19 patients. BIOMED2 TRB-A/B primer pools were used in multiplex TRB PCR. MiXCR was run by TCRdb on the multiplex PCR reads, yielding one entry per CDR3 protein. The table includes 8,000 to 9,500 distinct CDR3 sequences, under 30% detected once. Each TRB amplification used roughly 230-550 ng of genomic DNA from blood. The sequencing input was blood. These receptors were collected from a human donor who had recovered from COVID-19.

This clonotype was counted between two and nine times. The chain has TRBV5-5 and TRBJ2-7; D possibly uses TRBD1 or TRBD2 (6 bases each). The CDR3 consists of 14 residues. Germline values: CDR1 SGHKS, CDR2 YYEKEE (reference sequence). V dropped 4 bases and J dropped 2 bases, with 13 bases sitting between them. The CDR3 loop reads CASSARGDPYEQYF. CDR3 in DNA: TGTGCCAGCAGCGCGAGGGGGGATCCCTACGAGCAGTACTTC.

Judged by abundance, this clonotype is medium-sized. The chain joins TRBV6-5 to TRBJ1-6; D is undetermined. There are 13 residues in the CDR3. CDR1 MNHEY and CDR2 SVGAGI come from the germline V gene. With 3 bases removed from V and 8 bases from J, the gap between germline ends came to 8 bases. CDR3 nucleotides: TGTGCCAGCAGTTATGACCGTTATTCACCCCTCCACTTT. Translating gives CASSYDRYSPLHF.

The V and J genes are TRBV11-1 and TRBJ2-1; D ambiguous. The CDR3 runs to 11 residues. Germline V gives CDR1 SGHAT, CDR2 FQDESV (reference sequence). V lost 1 base and J lost 13, with 8 bases in between. The CDR3 region has the DNA TGTGCCAGCAGCTTAGATGGGAACCAGTTCTTC. Translated: CASSLDGNQFF.

The rearrangement uses TRBV10-2 and TRBJ2-7; 7 nucleotides agree with TRBD2. The ends lost 2 bases at V and 4 bases at J; junction bases unmatched: 2. The CDR3 is 13 residues long. CDR1 is WSHSY and CDR2 is SAAADI in the germline V gene. Here the CDR3 reads CASSEGTTYEQYF. In nucleotides, the CDR3 is TGCGCCAGCAGTGAGGGGACTACTTACGAGCAGTACTTC.